This TCR beta chain was profiled in a study of TIL therapy for anti-PD-1-resistant metastatic lung cancer. The immunoSEQ assay was v3. Measured with immunoSEQ multiplex PCR; TCRdb has only the in-frame clones, and not every one. The sample has under 100,000 clones; 65% are singletons. Germline trimming cut 5 bases from V and 4 bases from J; bases unmatched to any gene: 13. Germline V gives CDR1 ENHRY, CDR2 SYGVKD. The CDR3 totals 16 residues. Indicated time point: pre-treatment sample, taken before nivolumab and TIL therapy. Tumor tissue came from excised metastases, mostly pleural nodules or supraclavicular lymph nodes.

The clonotype originates from a person aged 25 to 85 with non-small cell lung cancer. The chain joins TRBV10-3 to TRBJ1-2; 7 bases line up with TRBD1. The material was tumor tissue, obtained at baseline. This CDR3 reads CAISTLVGGKSYGYTF. The CDR3 DNA is TGTGCCATCAGTACATTGGTAGGGGGCAAAAGCTATGGCTACACCTTC.